This entry is about one TCR beta chain. This record comes from a study of blood T cell repertoires in COVID-19. Study at large: Samples came from the United States, Italy and Spain, spanning acute and convalescent COVID-19. The analysed material was cDNA or gDNA that came from T cells, B-cell-depleted T cells, or PBMCs.

Enrolled during active infection, Seattle patients were then followed longitudinally. In the authors' methods: By means of reference gene primer amplification, nucleated cell counts were estimated. Libraries were prepared by immunoSEQ multiplex PCR; TCRdb keeps only in-frame clonotypes and omits some of them. V and J calls and clone size are given by that table; D and trimming were obtained from the DNA. The sample consists of about 480,000 clones, nearly 90% of them appearing once. This TCR was sampled from a man younger than 35 with COVID-19, enrolled during active disease. The sequencing sample was made of peripheral blood.

The CDR3 loop reads CASSPIRDTDTQYF. Here the CDR3 DNA reads TGTGCCAGCTCACCGATCCGGGACACAGATACGCAGTATTTT. The chain employs TRBV18 and TRBJ2-3; TRBD2 might be the D (5 bases). CDR3 length: 14 amino acids. Germline lookup yields CDR1 KGHSH and CDR2 LQKENI. V dropped 3 bases and J dropped 2 bases, with 9 bases sitting between them.